These 26 T cell receptor beta chains were all obtained from the same sample, sequenced in a study of T-cell reconstitution after alpha-beta-depleted transplantation in children (TCRdb year 2016). The library came from PCR. Sequencer: Illumina HiSeq 2500. TCR library preparation used molecular barcoding, with unique molecular identifiers applied to normalize quantification of the TCRbeta repertoire. In TCRdb, the public reads were trimmed at Q25 with fastp and aligned with MiXCR, with productive beta chains retained. All rows with the same CDR3 protein become a single entry with the most common DNA and genes. The sample records around 200,000 distinct CDR3 sequences, approximately 10% of which are singletons. 28% of the sample belongs to the ten largest clones. According to the study, the label for this sample's treatment or condition signals: allogeneic hematopoietic cell transplantation with graft depleted of TCRalphabeta T cells and CD19 B cells.

Sequences were derived from PBMCs, sampled before TCRalphabeta/CD19-depleted stem cell transplant. The receptors stem from a child younger than two with acute myeloid leukemia, due to receive a stem cell transplant.

This clonotype was seen at least ten times. This chain connects TRBV5-1 to TRBJ2-1, with 7 bases fitting TRBD1. This CDR3 comprises 13 residues. Germline CDR1 SGHRS, CDR2 YFSETQ. With 7 bases clipped from V and 6 bases from J, the junction kept 7 bases outside the gene matches. CDR3 nucleotide sequence: TGCGCCAGCGCCCGACAGGGTGCCAATGAGCAGTTCTTC. The encoded protein is CASARQGANEQFF.

This clonotype was seen at least ten times. This chain links TRBV5-1 with TRBJ1-4; 7 positions match TRBD1. Per germline, CDR1 SGHRS and CDR2 YFSETQ. Trimming cost V 0 bases and J 6 bases; bases outside gene matches: 2. CDR3 length equals 14 residues. The CDR3 DNA is TGCGCCAGCAGCTTGGGACAGGGTTATGAAAAACTGTTTTTT. It is translated as CASSLGQGYEKLFF.

This clonotype was detected ten times or more. The chain joins TRBV20-1 to TRBJ2-3; no clear D gene. The CDR3 extends over 13 amino acids. Germline CDR1 reads DFQATT; CDR2 reads SNEGSKA (reference sequence). Between the trimmed V and J ends, which lost 4 bases and 6 bases, there was a span of 14 bases. CDR3: CSAKLTTGDTQYF. The CDR3 DNA is TGCAGTGCTAAATTAACAACTGGGGATACGCAGTATTTT.

This clonotype was seen ten or more times. Here the CDR3 DNA reads TGCAGTGCCACCGAAACAGGGGCCTCTTCCTACAATGAGCAGTTCTTC. This sequence encodes CSATETGASSYNEQFF. V and J are TRBV20-1 and TRBJ2-1; TRBD1 aligns across 7 bases. CDR3 size: 16 residues. Germline-derived CDR1 and CDR2 are DFQATT and SNEGSKA (reference sequence). With V trimmed by 6 bases and J by 1 base, 12 bases remained unmatched.

The chain is built from TRBV11-1 and TRBJ1-3; 7 positions agree with TRBD1. The CDR3 consists of 18 residues. The V and J ends lost 5 bases and 0 bases, in that order; junction bases with no gene match: 13. Germline CDR1 is SGHAT and CDR2 is FQDESV (reference sequence). CDR3 DNA sequence: TGTGCCAGCAGCCCGAGGTCCCGACAGGGCTACTCTGGAAACACCATATATTTT. Residues: CASSPRSRQGYSGNTIYF.

The table lists this clonotype with many counts. V usage is TRBV6-1 and J usage is TRBJ2-5, with a tentative D call TRBD2 (7 bases). The CDR3 is 14 residues long. CDR1 and CDR2 (germline): MNHNS, SASEGT. Trimming took 5 bases from V and 5 from J, leaving 15 bases between them. The CDR3 DNA follows: TGTGCCAGCAGTAGGGGTGAGGGGGGGGAGACCCAGTACTTC. It yields the protein CASSRGEGGETQYF.

This clonotype has ten or more counts. The chain has TRBV7-3 and TRBJ2-1; D not resolved. The CDR3 covers 15 residues. With 2 bases removed from V and 0 bases from J, the gap between germline ends came to 8 bases. From germline, CDR1 is SGHTA and CDR2 FQGTGA. The CDR3: CASSLFRASYNEQFF. CDR3 in DNA: TGTGCCAGCAGCTTATTTCGGGCCTCCTACAATGAGCAGTTCTTC.

This clonotype was seen at least ten times. This rearrangement joins TRBV29-1 to TRBJ2-4; 8 nucleotides agree with TRBD2. The CDR3 sequence is 13 residues long. Germline assignment: CDR1 SQVTM and CDR2 ANQGSEA. The V gene end was trimmed by 4 bases and the J gene end by 6 bases; junction bases not matched to a gene: 5. This chain's CDR3 is CSVATSEGNIQYF. DNA of the CDR3: TGCAGCGTTGCGACTAGCGAGGGAAACATTCAGTACTTC.

This clonotype was counted a single time. A much larger clonotype is one base distant, so this may be a read error. The CDR3 spells CASSEAHFHEHFF. CDR3 nucleotides: TGTGCCAGCAGTGAAGCGCACTTCCATGAGCATTTCTTC. The rearrangement joins TRBV6-1 to TRBJ2-1; D is unclear. Germline CDR1 is MNHNS and CDR2 is SASEGT. The CDR3 covers 13 residues.

This clonotype was recorded once. A much bigger clone sits one base away, suggesting this may be a read error. The chain carries TRBV7-9 and TRBJ1-2; TRBD1 might be the D (6 bases). The germline V gene has CDR1 SEHNR and CDR2 FQNEAQ (reference sequence). This CDR3 is built from 13 residues. CDR3 protein: CTSSQQGTDGYTF. The CDR3 nucleotides read TGTACCAGCAGCCAGCAGGGGACTGATGGCTACACCTTC.

This clonotype was detected ten times or more. The V and J genes are TRBV7-9 and TRBJ2-7; D uncertain. CDR3 size: 12 residues. The germline V gene encodes CDR1 SEHNR and CDR2 FQNEAQ (reference sequence). With 5 bases removed from V and 0 bases from J, the gap between germline ends came to 5 bases. This CDR3 reads CASSQSSYEQYF. CDR3 in DNA: TGTGCCAGCAGCCAATCCTCCTACGAGCAGTACTTC.

This clonotype was seen a handful of times. The chain employs TRBV29-1 and TRBJ2-5; D may be TRBD1 (5 bases). Germline CDR1 SQVTM, CDR2 ANQGSEA. V lost 6 bases and J 5 bases, leaving 13 bases between the germline ends. This CDR3 has 12 residues. The CDR3 coding sequence is TGCAGCGTAGACCCAGGGAAGGAGACCCAGTACTTC. As protein: CSVDPGKETQYF.

This clonotype was picked up many times. One end of the junction does not line up with germline, which may come from a read error. This chain uses TRBV29-1 with TRBJ2-5, with D possibly being TRBD2 (6 bases). CDR3 length equals 13 residues. Germline V gene lookup returns CDR1 SQVTM and CDR2 ANQGSEA. CDR3 nucleotides: TGCAGCGTCGAAGGGCTAGCGAGAGAGACCCAGTACTTC. It specifies CSVEGLARETQYF.

This clonotype was seen ten or more times. The V call is TRBV7-3, the J call TRBJ2-1, with D perhaps being TRBD1 or TRBD2 (5 bases each). The CDR3 length is 15 residues. The germline V gene encodes CDR1 SGHTA and CDR2 FQGTGA. The germline V and J ends were trimmed by 2 bases and 5 bases, with 13 bases remaining between them. This CDR3 is CASSLRGAGDNEQFF. The CDR3 nucleotides read TGTGCCAGCAGCTTACGAGGGGCTGGGGACAATGAGCAGTTCTTC. Based on the CDR3 plus reference TRBV7-3 and TRBJ2-1, the full variable domain is GAGVSQTPSNKVTEKGKYVELRCDPISGHTALYWYRQSLGQGPEFLIYFQGTGAADDSGLPNDRFFAVRPEGSVSTLKIQRTERGDSAVYLCASSLRGAGDNEQFFGPGTRLTVL.

This clonotype was found many times. This CDR3 reads CASSLLRSGVPLLYEQYF. The CDR3 DNA sequence: TGTGCCAGCAGTTTATTGAGATCTGGGGTTCCCCTCTTGTACGAGCAGTACTTC. V gene TRBV27 combines with J gene TRBJ2-7; no firm D call. V lost 1 base to trimming and J lost 4 bases, with 23 bases between them. Germline loops: CDR1 MNHEY, CDR2 SMNVEV (reference sequence). The CDR3 consists of 18 residues.

This clonotype was recorded at least ten times. The chain combines TRBV5-6 with TRBJ2-5; TRBD2 is a possible D gene (6 bases). CDR3 size: 15 residues. Germline CDR1 reads SGHDT; CDR2 reads YYEEEE. V was shortened by 0 bases and J by 6 bases, with 15 bases between the two germline ends. The CDR3 region has the DNA TGTGCCAGCAGCTTGGTTGGGAGGACCGGGAAGACCCAGTACTTC. Its translation: CASSLVGRTGKTQYF.

This clonotype appeared many times. The chain links TRBV5-1 to TRBJ2-7; D is possibly TRBD2 (6 bases). Germline-derived CDR1 and CDR2 are SGHRS and YFSETQ. There are 13 residues in the CDR3. The germline V and J ends were trimmed by 4 bases and 0 bases, with 8 bases remaining between them. As DNA, the CDR3 is TGCGCCAGCAGCGGCGGGGCCTCCTACGAGCAGTACTTC. Protein sequence: CASSGGASYEQYF.

This clonotype was detected many times. The rearrangement joins TRBV28 to TRBJ1-6; D is ambiguous. This CDR3 has 12 amino acids. V was cut by 2 bases and J by 7 bases, with 3 bases left in between. Germline V gene sequence: CDR1 MDHEN, CDR2 SYDVKM. CDR3 protein: CASSLMNSPLHF. The CDR3 DNA reads TGTGCCAGCAGTTTAATGAATTCACCCCTCCACTTT. The full variable domain, rest sourced from reference TRBV28 and TRBJ1-6, is DVKVTQSSRYLVKRTGEKVFLECVQDMDHENMFWYRQDPGLGLRLIYFSYDVKMKEKGDIPEGYSVSREKKERFSLILESASTNQTSMYLCASSLMNSPLHFGNGTRLTVT.

This clonotype was seen repeatedly, ten times or more. This rearrangement joins TRBV27 to TRBJ2-1; D gene unclear. Germline V CDR1 and CDR2: MNHEY, SMNVEV (reference sequence). Trimming took off 0 bases at V and 3 bases at J, with 6 bases between the two ends. The CDR3 spans 14 residues. The CDR3 nucleotides read TGTGCCAGCAGTTTATCCTTCTACTACAATGAGCAGTTCTTC. It yields the protein CASSLSFYYNEQFF.

This clonotype was counted many times. The chain combines TRBV12-3 or TRBV12-4 with TRBJ2-7; 10 bases match TRBD2. The CDR3 has 14 residues. The V and J ends lost 5 bases and 2 bases, in that order; junction bases with no gene match: 3. The CDR3, as DNA: TGTGCCAGCAGTGCCGGACTAGCGGCCTACGAGCAGTACTTC. Amino acids: CASSAGLAAYEQYF.

This clonotype was detected ten times or more. The chain's CDR3 is CATRPGTGGYGYTF. CDR3 nucleotide sequence: TGTGCCACCCGGCCGGGGACAGGGGGTTATGGCTACACCTTC. The chain has TRBV28 and TRBJ1-2; 11 bases are shared with TRBD1. Germline V gives CDR1 MDHEN, CDR2 SYDVKM. Trimming removed 10 bases from V and 5 bases from J; junction bases left unmatched: 9. This CDR3 has 14 amino acids.

This clonotype was observed at least ten times. The gene calls are TRBV20-1 and TRBJ2-5; D is undetermined. Germline V gives CDR1 DFQATT, CDR2 SNEGSKA (reference sequence). The CDR3 covers 13 residues. The CDR3 loop is CSAFPGSQETQYF. The CDR3 bases are TGCAGCGCATTTCCGGGCAGCCAAGAGACCCAGTACTTC.

This clonotype was picked up many times. The chain recombines TRBV5-1 with TRBJ2-2; weak D call: TRBD2 (6 bases). The CDR3 has 15 amino acids. CDR1 and CDR2 from the germline V gene are SGHRS and YFSETQ. Trimming took 4 bases from V and 4 from J, leaving 14 bases between them. CDR3 sequence: CASSLLLAPTGELFF. The CDR3 DNA follows: TGCGCCAGCAGCCTATTACTAGCCCCCACCGGGGAGCTGTTTTTT. The complete variable domain, with remaining parts taken from reference TRBV5-1 and TRBJ2-2, reads KAGVTQTPRYLIKTRGQQVTLSCSPISGHRSVSWYQQTPGQGLQFLFEYFSETQRNKGNFPGRFSGRQFSNSRSEMNVSTLELGDSALYLCASSLLLAPTGELFFGEGSRLTVL.

This chain connects TRBV3-1 to TRBJ2-7; D possibly corresponds to TRBD2 (5 bases). The CDR3 has 13 residues. Germline V gene lookup returns CDR1 LGHDT and CDR2 YNNKEL (reference sequence). Trimming pared 4 bases from V and 2 bases from J, leaving 9 bases between. DNA for the CDR3: TGTGCCAGCAGCCTGACCGGGACCTACGAGCAGTACTTC. It yields the protein CASSLTGTYEQYF.

This clonotype was recorded at least ten times. The chain carries TRBV29-1 and TRBJ1-1, with unresolved D. The CDR3 runs 13 residues. Looked up from germline, CDR1 is SQVTM and CDR2 is ANQGSEA. With 6 bases removed from V and 0 bases from J, the gap between germline ends came to 11 bases. The CDR3 DNA is TGCAGCGTCGTTCGAACATTGAACACTGAAGCTTTCTTT. It encodes CSVVRTLNTEAFF.

Many counts were recorded for this clonotype. Written as DNA, the CDR3 is TGTGCCAGCAGCTTAGAAGGCGGGAGGGGGACGCAGTATTTT. Its protein is CASSLEGGRGTQYF. The chain joins TRBV11-1 to TRBJ2-3; the match to TRBD2 covers 9 bases. V shed 1 base, J shed 9 bases, and the junction held 5 bases outside the gene matches. CDR1 and CDR2 from the germline V gene are SGHAT and FQDESV (reference sequence). The CDR3 spans 14 residues.